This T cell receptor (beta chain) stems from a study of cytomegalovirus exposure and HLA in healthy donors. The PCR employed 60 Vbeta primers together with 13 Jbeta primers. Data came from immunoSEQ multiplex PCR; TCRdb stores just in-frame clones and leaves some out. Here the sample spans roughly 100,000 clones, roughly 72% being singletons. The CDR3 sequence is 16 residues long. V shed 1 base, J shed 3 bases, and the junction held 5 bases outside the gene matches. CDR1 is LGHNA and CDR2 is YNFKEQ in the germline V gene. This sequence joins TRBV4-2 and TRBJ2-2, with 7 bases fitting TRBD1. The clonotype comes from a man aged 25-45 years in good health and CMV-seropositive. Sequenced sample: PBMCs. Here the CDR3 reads CASSQVQGLDTGELFF. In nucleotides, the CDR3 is TGTGCCAGCAGCCAAGTACAGGGGTTGGACACCGGGGAGCTGTTTTTT.